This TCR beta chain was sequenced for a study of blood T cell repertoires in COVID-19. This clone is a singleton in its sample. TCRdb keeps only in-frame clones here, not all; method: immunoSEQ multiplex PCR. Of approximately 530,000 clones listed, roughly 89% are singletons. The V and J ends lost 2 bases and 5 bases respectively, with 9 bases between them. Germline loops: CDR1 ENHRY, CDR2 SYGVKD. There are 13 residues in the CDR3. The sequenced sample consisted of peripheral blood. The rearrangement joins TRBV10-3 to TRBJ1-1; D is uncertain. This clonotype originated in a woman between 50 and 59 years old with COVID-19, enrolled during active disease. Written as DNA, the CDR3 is TGTGCCATCAGTGAGCTCAGAGGGACTGAAGCTTTCTTT. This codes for CAISELRGTEAFF.